Presented here are 16 T cell receptor beta chains from one specimen sequenced in a study of T cells in women clearing cervical HPV infection. TCRdb keeps only in-frame clones here, not all; method: immunoSEQ multiplex PCR. The table for this sample gives 45,000 to 55,000 clones. Sequencing was performed on blood buffy coat. The receptors derive from a woman between 18 and 70 years old with a cervical HPV16 infection that either progressed to CIN3+ or cleared (not recorded which).

The part of the CDR3 DNA that was read is TGTGCCAGCAACCCCGGGACAGGGTGGGAGACG. Protein sequence: CASNPGTGWET. The complete CDR3 protein is CASNPGTGWETQYF. The chain has TRBV5-5 and TRBJ2-3; TRBD1 aligns across 9 bases. Sequencing ends 3 residues short of the CDR3 end; the germline J gene provides the rest. CDR3 length equals 14 residues. Germline CDR1 and CDR2: SGHKS and YYEKEE (reference sequence).

Comments on this clone: The DNA ends 3 residues before the CDR3 does, and the rest of the CDR3 is filled in from the germline J gene. The chain couples TRBV7-9 to TRBJ1-3; tentative D call: TRBD1 (5 bases). There are 14 residues in the CDR3. Looked up from germline, CDR1 is SEHNR and CDR2 is FQNEAQ (reference sequence). V lost 11 bases and J lost 4, with 18 bases in between. The CDR3: CAPGGQGAGNTIYF. CDR3 DNA (partial): TGTGCCCCTGGAGGGCAGGGAGCGGGAAACACC.

Details on this clone: The read stops 3 residues short of the end of the CDR3; the missing end is completed from the germline J gene. The chain recombines TRBV2 with TRBJ1-2; D remains unclear. CDR3 length: 13 amino acids. Trimming removed 6 bases from V and 0 bases from J, with 8 bases in between. Per germline, CDR1 SNHLY and CDR2 FYNNEI. This CDR3 is CASRQESNYGYTF. CDR3 DNA, as far as it was read: TGTGCCAGCAGGCAGGAATCTAACTATGGC.

Turning to this clone: The read gets to within 3 residues of the CDR3 end, and the germline J gene fills in the rest. The V and J genes are TRBV29-1 and TRBJ2-7, with 7 bases that match TRBD1. Germline V gene sequence: CDR1 SQVTM, CDR2 ANQGSEA. With 3 bases clipped from V and 2 bases from J, the junction kept 7 bases outside the gene matches. CDR3 length equals 14 residues. Partial CDR3 DNA: TGCAGCGTTGAGGAAACAGGGGCCCCCTACGAG. Protein: CSVEETGAPYE. The whole CDR3 reads CSVEETGAPYEQYF.

CDR3 bases read: TGTGCCAGTAGTTCGAGGGACAGAACCTGGGGGGCCAACGTA. Amino acids: CASSSRDRTWGANV. The whole CDR3 reads CASSSRDRTWGANVLFF. The chain combines TRBV19 with TRBJ1-4, with 7 bases that match TRBD1. The read falls 3 residues short of the CDR3 end, and the missing part is taken from the germline J gene. Germline values: CDR1 LNHDA, CDR2 SQIVND (reference sequence). The CDR3 is 17 residues long.

Details on this clone: The sequenced fragment ends 3 residues before the CDR3 boundary, so the rest is inferred from the germline J gene. V gene TRBV23-1 combines with J gene TRBJ1-1, with 7 bases that match TRBD1. TRBV23-1 is marked as an open reading frame, function uncertain. There are 16 residues in the CDR3. Trimming removed 9 bases from V and 0 bases from J; junction bases left unmatched: 13. CDR3 sequence reads: CARRRGTAPMNTEAFF. The covered CDR3 bases are TGCGCCAGAAGACGGGGGACAGCCCCTATGAACACTGAA.

On this clone: Read data end 3 residues before the CDR3 end; the end is taken from the germline J gene. This chain joins TRBV5-6 and TRBJ1-2; weak D call: TRBD1 (5 bases). CDR1 is SGHDT and CDR2 is YYEEEE in the germline V gene. The length of the CDR3 is 13 residues. Partial CDR3 DNA: TGTGCCAGCAGCTTAATAGGGGATTGGGGC. The encoded protein is CASSLIGDWG. The CDR3 as a whole reads CASSLIGDWGYTF.

As to this clone: The read ends 3 residues shy of where the CDR3 ends; the end is completed using the germline J gene. The gene calls are TRBV19 and TRBJ2-5; 8 positions match TRBD1. Germline V gene lookup returns CDR1 LNHDA and CDR2 SQIVND (reference sequence). The V segment lost 6 bases and the J segment 1 base; nucleotides outside the gene matches: 13. The CDR3 consists of 17 residues. The CDR3 loop reads CASRPGQDSAIQETQYF. The part of the CDR3 DNA that was read is TGTGCCAGTAGACCGGGACAGGACTCGGCTATCCAAGAGACC.

Concerning this clone itself: The sequence runs out 3 residues before the end of the CDR3; the remainder is reconstructed from the germline J gene. This chain joins TRBV7-2 and TRBJ1-4; no definite D call. Trimming shortened V by 4 bases and J by 5 bases, and 8 bases separated the two germline ends. Per the germline V gene, CDR1 is SGHTA and CDR2 is FQGNSA. This CDR3 has 13 amino acids. The CDR3 DNA, read in part, is TGTGCCAGCAGCTCAGACGGGAATGAAAAA. It is translated as CASSSDGNEK. The complete CDR3 sequence is CASSSDGNEKLFF.

Concerning this clone itself: The CDR3 goes on 3 residues after the read ends, and that part is filled in from the germline J gene. This chain connects TRBV19 to TRBJ2-3, with D perhaps TRBD1 (6 bases). The CDR3 covers 13 residues. CDR1 and CDR2 (germline): LNHDA, SQIVND (reference sequence). Between the trimmed V and J ends, which lost 6 bases and 3 bases, there was a span of 10 bases. The part of the CDR3 DNA that was read is TGTGCCAGTAGAGTGGACAGAACAGATACG. This codes for CASRVDRTDT. The entire CDR3 protein is CASRVDRTDTQYF.

On this clone itself: The sequenced fragment ends 3 residues before the CDR3 boundary, so the rest is inferred from the germline J gene. The genes are TRBV18 and TRBJ1-4; 8 positions agree with TRBD1. Looked up from germline, CDR1 is KGHSH and CDR2 is LQKENI. The CDR3 is 20 residues long. The CDR3 spells CASSPLHPGQGSSGANVLFF. CDR3 bases read: TGTGCCAGCTCACCACTACACCCTGGACAGGGTAGCTCTGGGGCCAACGTA.

As to this clone: The read falls 3 residues short of the CDR3 end, and the missing part is taken from the germline J gene. The chain links TRBV20-1 to TRBJ1-2, with 9 bases matching TRBD1. CDR1 is DFQATT and CDR2 is SNEGSKA in the germline V gene (reference sequence). Germline trimming cut 5 bases from V and 3 bases from J; bases unmatched to any gene: 13. CDR3 length: 16 amino acids. CDR3 bases read: TGCAGTGCTCCGGGCTCCTCTACAGGGGGCTACTATGGC. Its protein is CSAPGSSTGGYYG. The whole CDR3 region reads CSAPGSSTGGYYGYTF.

With regard to this clone: The read finishes 3 residues shy of the CDR3 end, and the germline J gene is used to complete it. V gene TRBV28 combines with J gene TRBJ1-5; D is perhaps TRBD1 (6 bases). Trimming took 3 bases from V and 3 from J, leaving 12 bases between them. Looked up from germline, CDR1 is MDHEN and CDR2 is SYDVKM. The CDR3 totals 15 residues. The CDR3 here is CASSLGANPNQPQHF. The CDR3 bases that were read are TGTGCCAGCAGTTTGGGGGCGAACCCCAATCAGCCC.

The CDR3 DNA, read in part, is TGTGCTAGTGGTTTGGTCTCTCCAGGGGTGACTTTTGGATATGGC. Translation gives CASGLVSPGVTFGYG. The complete CDR3 protein is CASGLVSPGVTFGYGYTF. This chain joins TRBV12-5 and TRBJ1-2, with D possibly matching TRBD1 (6 bases). With the read ending 3 residues before the CDR3 end, the germline J gene is used to fill in that end. Trimming took 0 bases from V and 5 from J, leaving 22 bases between them. From germline, CDR1 is LGHNT and CDR2 FRNRAP. The CDR3 length is 18 residues.

About this clone: The read ends 3 residues early relative to the CDR3; the germline J gene fills the gap. Other nucleotide sequences in the sample specify the same CDR3. V and J are TRBV7-9 and TRBJ2-3, with D unclear. Trimming pared 5 bases from V and 5 bases from J, leaving 5 bases between. CDR3 length: 11 residues. Germline V gene sequence: CDR1 SEHNR, CDR2 FQNEAQ (reference sequence). This CDR3 is CASSPVDTQYF. Partial CDR3 DNA: TGTGCCAGCAGCCCAGTAGATACG.

Concerning this clone itself: The sequenced fragment ends 3 residues before the CDR3 boundary, so the rest is inferred from the germline J gene. The chain employs TRBV20-1 and TRBJ1-1; TRBD1 might be the D (6 bases). V was clipped by 0 bases and J by 2 bases, with 16 bases between them. The germline CDR1 and CDR2 sequences are DFQATT and SNEGSKA (reference sequence). CDR3 size: 16 residues. The CDR3 DNA, read in part, is TGCAGTGCTAGAGATAGGGGGAAGAGACCTAACACTGAA. This codes for CSARDRGKRPNTE. The CDR3 in its entirety is CSARDRGKRPNTEAFF.